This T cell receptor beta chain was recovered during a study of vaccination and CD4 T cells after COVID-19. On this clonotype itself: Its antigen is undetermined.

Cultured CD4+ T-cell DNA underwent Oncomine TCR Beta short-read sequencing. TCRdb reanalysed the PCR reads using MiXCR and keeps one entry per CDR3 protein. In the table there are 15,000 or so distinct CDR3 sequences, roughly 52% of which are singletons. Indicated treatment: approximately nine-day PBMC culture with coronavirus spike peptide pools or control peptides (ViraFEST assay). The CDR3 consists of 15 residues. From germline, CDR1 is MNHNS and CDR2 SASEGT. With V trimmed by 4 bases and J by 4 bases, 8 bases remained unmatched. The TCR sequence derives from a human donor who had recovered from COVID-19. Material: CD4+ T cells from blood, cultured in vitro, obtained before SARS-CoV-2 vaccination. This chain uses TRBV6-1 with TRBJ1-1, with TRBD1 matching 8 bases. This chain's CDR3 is CASSARTGLFTEAFF. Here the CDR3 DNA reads TGTGCCAGCAGTGCGAGGACAGGGTTGTTCACTGAAGCTTTCTTT.